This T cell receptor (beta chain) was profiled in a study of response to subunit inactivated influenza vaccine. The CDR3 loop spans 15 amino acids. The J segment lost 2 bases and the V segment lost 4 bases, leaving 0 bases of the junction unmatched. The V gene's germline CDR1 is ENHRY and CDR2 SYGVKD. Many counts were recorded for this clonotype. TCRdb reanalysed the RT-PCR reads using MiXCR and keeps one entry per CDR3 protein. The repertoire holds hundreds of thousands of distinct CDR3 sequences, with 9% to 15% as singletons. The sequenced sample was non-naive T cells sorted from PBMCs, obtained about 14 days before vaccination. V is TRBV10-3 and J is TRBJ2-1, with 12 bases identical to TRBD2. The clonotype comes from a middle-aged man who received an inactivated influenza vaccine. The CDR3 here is CAISGTSGAYNEQFF. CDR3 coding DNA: TGTGCCATCAGTGGGACTAGCGGGGCCTACAATGAGCAGTTCTTC.